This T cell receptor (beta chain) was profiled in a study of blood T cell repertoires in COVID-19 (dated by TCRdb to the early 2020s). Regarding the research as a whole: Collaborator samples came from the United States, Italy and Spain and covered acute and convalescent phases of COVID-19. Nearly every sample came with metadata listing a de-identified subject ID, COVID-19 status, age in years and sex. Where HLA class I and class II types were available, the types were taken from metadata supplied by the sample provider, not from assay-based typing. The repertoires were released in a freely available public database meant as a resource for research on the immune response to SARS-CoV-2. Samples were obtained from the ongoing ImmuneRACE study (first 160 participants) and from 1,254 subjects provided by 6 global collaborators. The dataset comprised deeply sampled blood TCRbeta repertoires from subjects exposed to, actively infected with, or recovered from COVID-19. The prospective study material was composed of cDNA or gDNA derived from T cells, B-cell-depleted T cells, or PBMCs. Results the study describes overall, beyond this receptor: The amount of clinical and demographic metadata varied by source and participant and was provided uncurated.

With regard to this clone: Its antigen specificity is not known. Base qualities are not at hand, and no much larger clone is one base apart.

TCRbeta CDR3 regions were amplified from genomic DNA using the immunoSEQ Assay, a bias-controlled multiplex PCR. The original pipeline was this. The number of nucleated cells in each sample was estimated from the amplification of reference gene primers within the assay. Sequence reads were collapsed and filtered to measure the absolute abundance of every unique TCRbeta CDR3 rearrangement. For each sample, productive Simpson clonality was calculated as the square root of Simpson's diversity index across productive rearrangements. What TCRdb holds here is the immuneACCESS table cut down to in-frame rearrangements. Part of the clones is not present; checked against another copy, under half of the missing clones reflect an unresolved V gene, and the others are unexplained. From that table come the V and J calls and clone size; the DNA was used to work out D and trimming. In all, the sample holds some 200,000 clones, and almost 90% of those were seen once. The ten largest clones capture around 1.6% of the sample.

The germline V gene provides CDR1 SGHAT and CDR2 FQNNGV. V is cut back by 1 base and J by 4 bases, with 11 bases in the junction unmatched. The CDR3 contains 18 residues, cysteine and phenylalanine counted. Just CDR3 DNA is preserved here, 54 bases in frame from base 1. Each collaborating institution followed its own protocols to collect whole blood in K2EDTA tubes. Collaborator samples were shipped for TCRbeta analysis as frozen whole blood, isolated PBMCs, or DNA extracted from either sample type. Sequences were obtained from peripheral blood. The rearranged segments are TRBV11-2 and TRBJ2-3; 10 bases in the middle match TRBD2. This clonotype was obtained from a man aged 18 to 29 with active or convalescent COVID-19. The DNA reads TGTGCCAGCAGCTTAGTCGGGCTAGCGGGGGCCCGATCAGATACGCAGTATTTT. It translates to CASSLVGLAGARSDTQYF.